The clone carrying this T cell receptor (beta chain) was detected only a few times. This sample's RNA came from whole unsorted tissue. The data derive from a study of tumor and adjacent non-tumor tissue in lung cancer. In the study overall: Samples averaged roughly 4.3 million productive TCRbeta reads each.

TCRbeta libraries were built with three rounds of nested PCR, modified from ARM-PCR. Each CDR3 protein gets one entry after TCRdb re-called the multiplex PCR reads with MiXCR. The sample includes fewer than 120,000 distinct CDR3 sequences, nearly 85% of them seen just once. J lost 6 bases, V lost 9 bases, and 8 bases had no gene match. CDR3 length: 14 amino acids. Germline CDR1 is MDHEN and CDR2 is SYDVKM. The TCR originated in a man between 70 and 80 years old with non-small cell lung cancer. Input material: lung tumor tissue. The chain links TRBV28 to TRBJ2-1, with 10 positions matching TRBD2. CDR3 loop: CASDTSGIGNEQFF. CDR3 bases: TGTGCCAGTGATACTAGCGGGATTGGCAATGAGCAGTTCTTC.